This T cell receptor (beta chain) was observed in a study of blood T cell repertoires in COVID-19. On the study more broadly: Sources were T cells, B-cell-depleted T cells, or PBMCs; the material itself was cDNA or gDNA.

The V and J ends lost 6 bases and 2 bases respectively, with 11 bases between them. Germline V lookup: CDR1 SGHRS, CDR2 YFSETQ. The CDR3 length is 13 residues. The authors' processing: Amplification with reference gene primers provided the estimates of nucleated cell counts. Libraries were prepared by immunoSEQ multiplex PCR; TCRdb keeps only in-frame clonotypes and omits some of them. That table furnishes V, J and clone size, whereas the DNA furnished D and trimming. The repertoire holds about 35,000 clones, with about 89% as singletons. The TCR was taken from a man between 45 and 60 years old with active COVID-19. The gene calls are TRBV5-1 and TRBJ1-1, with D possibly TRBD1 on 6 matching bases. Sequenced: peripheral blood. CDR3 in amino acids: CASTIQGNTEAFF. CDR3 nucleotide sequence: TGCGCCAGCACCATACAGGGCAACACTGAAGCTTTCTTT.